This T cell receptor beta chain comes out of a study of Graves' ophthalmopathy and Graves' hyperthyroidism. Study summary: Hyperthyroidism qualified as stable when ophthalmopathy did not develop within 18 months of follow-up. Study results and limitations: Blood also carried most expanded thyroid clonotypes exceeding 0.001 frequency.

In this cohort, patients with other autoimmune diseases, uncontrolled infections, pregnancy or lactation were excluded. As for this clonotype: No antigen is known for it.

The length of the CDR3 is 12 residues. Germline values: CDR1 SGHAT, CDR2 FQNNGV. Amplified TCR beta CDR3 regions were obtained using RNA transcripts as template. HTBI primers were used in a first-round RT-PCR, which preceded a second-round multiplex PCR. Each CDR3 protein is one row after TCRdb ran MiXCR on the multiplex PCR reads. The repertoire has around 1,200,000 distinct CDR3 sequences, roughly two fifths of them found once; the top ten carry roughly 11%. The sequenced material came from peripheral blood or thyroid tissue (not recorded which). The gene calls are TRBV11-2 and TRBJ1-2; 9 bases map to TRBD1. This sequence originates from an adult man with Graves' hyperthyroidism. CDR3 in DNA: TGTGACAGACAGGGGGGTTCCTATGGCTACACCTTC. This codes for CDRQGGSYGYTF.